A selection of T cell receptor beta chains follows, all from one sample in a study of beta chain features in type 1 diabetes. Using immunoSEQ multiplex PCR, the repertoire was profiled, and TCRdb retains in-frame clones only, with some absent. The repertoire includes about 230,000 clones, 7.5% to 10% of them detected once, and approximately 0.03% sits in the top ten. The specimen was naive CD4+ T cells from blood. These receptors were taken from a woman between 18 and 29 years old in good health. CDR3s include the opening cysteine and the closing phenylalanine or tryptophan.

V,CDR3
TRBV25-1,CASSEPGQETQYF
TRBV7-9,CASSLEQGNTEAFF
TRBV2,CASRMDSTNEKLFF
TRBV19,CASASSGSRAEQFF
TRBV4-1,CASSPRDRDYHTEAFF
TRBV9,CASSVNQETQYF
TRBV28,CASSFGEYEPQHF
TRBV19,CASTPGGGLGEAFF
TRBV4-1,CASSQLSRVPDNYGYTF
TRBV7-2,CASSPSGNQETQYF
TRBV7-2,CASSPGHPIYGYTF